The source of this T cell receptor beta chain is a study of early T cells in non-severe SARS-CoV-2 infection. Tagging with unique molecular identifiers was applied to individual cDNA molecules. Each CDR3 protein is one row after TCRdb ran MiXCR on the 5' RACE reads. The repertoire holds about 58,000 distinct CDR3 sequences, roughly 13% seen once, with 8% to 10% in the top ten. Trimming stripped 5 bases from V and 7 bases from J, with 18 bases between. The germline CDR1 and CDR2 sequences are SGHAT and FQNNGV. The CDR3 sequence is 15 residues long. The TCR sequence derives from an adult who was a healthcare worker with PCR-confirmed SARS-CoV-2 infection or an uninfected control (not recorded which). This chain connects TRBV11-2 to TRBJ1-5; perhaps TRBD1 as D (6 bases). Sequencing was performed on whole blood. DNA for the CDR3: TGTGCCAGCAGCCCTGGGCCTGAGGGGGGCCAGCCCCAGCATTTT. Translation gives CASSPGPEGGQPQHF.